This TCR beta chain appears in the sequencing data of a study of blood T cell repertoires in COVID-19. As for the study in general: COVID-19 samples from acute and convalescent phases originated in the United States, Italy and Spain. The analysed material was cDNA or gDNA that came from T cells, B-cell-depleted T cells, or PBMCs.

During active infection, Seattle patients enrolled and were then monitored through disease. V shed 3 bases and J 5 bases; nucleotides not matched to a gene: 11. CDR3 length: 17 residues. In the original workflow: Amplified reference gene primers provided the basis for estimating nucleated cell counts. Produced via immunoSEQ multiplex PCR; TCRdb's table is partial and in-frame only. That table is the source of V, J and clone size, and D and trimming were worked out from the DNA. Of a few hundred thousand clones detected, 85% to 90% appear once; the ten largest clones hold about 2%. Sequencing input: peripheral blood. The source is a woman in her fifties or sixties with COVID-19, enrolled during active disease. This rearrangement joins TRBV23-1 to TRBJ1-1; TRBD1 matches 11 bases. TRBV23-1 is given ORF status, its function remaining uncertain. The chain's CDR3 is CASSHSCSGTGGTEAFF. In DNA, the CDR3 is TGCGCCAGCAGTCACTCCTGTTCGGGGACAGGGGGAACTGAAGCTTTCTTT.